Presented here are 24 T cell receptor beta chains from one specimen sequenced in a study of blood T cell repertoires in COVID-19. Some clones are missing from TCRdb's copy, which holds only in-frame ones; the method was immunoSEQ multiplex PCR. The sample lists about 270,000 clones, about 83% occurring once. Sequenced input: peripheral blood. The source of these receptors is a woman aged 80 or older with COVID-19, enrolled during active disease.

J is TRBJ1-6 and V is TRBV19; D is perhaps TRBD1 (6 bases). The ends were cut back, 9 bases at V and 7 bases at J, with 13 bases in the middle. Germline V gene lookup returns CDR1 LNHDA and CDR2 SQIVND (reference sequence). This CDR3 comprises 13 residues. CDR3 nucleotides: TGTGCCAGCGTCGGGACACCGAATTCACCCCTCCACTTT. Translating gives CASVGTPNSPLHF.

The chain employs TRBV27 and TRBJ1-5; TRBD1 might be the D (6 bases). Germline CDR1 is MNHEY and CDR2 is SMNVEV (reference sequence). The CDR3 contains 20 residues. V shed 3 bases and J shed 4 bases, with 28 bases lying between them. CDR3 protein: CASSFGGGAGTYSSNQPQHF. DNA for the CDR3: TGTGCCAGCAGTTTCGGAGGGGGAGCGGGGACTTATAGTTCGAATCAGCCCCAGCATTTT.

DNA for the CDR3: TGTGCCAGCAGTGAAGGGACAGGGGGGAACTATGGCTACACCTTC. Its protein is CASSEGTGGNYGYTF. The chain employs TRBV6-1 and TRBJ1-2; 10 bases align to TRBD1. Germline assignment: CDR1 MNHNS and CDR2 SASEGT. The V segment lost 1 base and the J segment 2 bases; nucleotides outside the gene matches: 1. The CDR3 is 15 residues long.

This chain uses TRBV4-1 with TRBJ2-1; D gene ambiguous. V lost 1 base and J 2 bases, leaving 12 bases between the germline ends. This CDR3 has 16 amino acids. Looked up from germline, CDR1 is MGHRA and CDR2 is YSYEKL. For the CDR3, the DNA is TGCGCCAGCAGCCAAGGGAGCCGAGACCCCTACAATGAGCAGTTCTTC. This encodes CASSQGSRDPYNEQFF.

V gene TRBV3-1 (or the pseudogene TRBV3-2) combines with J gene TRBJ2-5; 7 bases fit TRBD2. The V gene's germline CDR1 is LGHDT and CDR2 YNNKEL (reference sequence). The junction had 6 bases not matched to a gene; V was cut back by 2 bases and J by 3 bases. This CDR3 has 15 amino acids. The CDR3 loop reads CASSQSSGREETQYF. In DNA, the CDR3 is TGTGCCAGCAGCCAATCCTCAGGGAGGGAAGAGACCCAGTACTTC.

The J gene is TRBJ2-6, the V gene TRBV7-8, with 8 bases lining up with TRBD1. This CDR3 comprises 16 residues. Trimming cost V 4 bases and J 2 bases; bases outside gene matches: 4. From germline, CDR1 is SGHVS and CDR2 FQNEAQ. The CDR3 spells CASSSRTGTGANVLTF. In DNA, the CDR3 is TGTGCCAGCAGCTCGCGGACAGGGACTGGGGCCAACGTCCTGACTTTC.

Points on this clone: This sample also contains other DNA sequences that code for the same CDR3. The CDR3 reads CASSLDSNSPLHF. CDR3 in DNA: TGTGCCAGCAGCTTGGACAGCAATTCACCCCTCCACTTT. The chain joins TRBV5-4 to TRBJ1-6; D gene unclear. This CDR3 is built from 13 residues. The ends were cut back, 0 bases at V and 7 bases at J, with 5 bases in the middle. Germline V CDR1 and CDR2: SGHNT, YYREEE (reference sequence). The variable domain in full, completed from reference TRBV5-4 and TRBJ1-6, reads ETGVTQSPTHLIKTRGQQVTLRCSSQSGHNTVSWYQQALGQGPQFIFQYYREEENGRGNFPPRFSGLQFPNYSSELNVNALELDDSALYLCASSLDSNSPLHFGNGTRLTVT.

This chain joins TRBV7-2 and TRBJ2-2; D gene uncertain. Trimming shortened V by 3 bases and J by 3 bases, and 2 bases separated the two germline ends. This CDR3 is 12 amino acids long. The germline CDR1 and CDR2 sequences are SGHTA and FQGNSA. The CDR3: CASSFDTGELFF. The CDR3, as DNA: TGTGCCAGCAGCTTCGACACCGGGGAGCTGTTTTTT.

The CDR3 loop is CASSLPGGLSYNEQFF. CDR3 nucleotides: TGTGCCAGCAGCTTACCAGGGGGTTTATCCTACAATGAGCAGTTCTTC. This chain connects TRBV7-2 to TRBJ2-1; 7 nucleotides align to TRBD1. The germline gives CDR1 SGHTA, CDR2 FQGNSA. This CDR3 has 16 amino acids. V dropped 2 bases and J dropped 1; count of bases not matched to a gene: 5.

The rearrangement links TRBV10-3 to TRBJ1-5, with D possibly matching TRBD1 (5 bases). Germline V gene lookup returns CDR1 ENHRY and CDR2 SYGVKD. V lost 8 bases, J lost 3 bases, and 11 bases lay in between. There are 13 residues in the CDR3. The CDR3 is CAIGTADNQPQHF. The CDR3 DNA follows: TGTGCCATCGGGACTGCTGACAATCAGCCCCAGCATTTT.

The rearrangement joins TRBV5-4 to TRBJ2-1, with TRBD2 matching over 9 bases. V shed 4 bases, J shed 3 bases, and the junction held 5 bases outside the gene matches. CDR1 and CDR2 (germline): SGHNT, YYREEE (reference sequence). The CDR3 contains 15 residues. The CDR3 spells CASSPSGGHYNEQFF. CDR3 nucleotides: TGTGCCAGCAGCCCGAGCGGGGGGCACTACAATGAGCAGTTCTTC.

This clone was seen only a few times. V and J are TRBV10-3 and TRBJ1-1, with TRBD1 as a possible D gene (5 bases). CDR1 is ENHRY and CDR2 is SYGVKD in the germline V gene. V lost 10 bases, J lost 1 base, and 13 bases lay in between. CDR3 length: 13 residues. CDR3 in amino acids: CATHLQGNTEAFF. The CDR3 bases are TGTGCCACACACCTTCAGGGGAACACTGAAGCTTTCTTT.

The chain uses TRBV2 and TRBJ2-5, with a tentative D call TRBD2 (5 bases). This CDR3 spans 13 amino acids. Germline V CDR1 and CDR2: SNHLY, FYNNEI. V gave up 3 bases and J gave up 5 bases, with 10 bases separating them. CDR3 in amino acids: CASSDSGRETQYF. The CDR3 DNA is TGTGCCAGCAGTGACAGCGGAAGGGAGACCCAGTACTTC.

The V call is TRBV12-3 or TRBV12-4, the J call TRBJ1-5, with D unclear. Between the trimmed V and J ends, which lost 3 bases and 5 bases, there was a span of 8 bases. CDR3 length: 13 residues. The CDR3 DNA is TGTGCCAGCAGTTTCGGAGGCTATCAGCCCCAGCATTTT. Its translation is CASSFGGYQPQHF.

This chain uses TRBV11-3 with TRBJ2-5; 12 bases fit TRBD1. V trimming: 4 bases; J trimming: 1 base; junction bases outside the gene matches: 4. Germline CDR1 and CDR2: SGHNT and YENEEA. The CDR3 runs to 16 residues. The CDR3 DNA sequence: TGTGCCAGCAGCTCGGGACAGGGGGCCGGCCAAGAGACCCAGTACTTC. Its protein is CASSSGQGAGQETQYF.

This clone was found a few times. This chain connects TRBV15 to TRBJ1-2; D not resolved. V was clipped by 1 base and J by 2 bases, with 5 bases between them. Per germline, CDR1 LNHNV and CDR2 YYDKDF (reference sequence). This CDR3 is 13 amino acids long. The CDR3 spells CATSRGHNYGYTF. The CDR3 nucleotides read TGTGCCACCAGCAGAGGGCACAACTATGGCTACACCTTC.

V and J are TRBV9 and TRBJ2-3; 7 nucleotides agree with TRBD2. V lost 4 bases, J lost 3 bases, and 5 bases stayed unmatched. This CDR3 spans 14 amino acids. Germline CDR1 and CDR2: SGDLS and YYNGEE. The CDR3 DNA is TGTGCCAGCAGCCCTAGCGGTAAGACAGATACGCAGTATTTT. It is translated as CASSPSGKTDTQYF.

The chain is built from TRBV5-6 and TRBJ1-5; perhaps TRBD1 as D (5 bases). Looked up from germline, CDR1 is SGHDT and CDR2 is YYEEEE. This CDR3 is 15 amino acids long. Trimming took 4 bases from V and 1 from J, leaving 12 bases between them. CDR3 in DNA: TGTGCCAGCAGCGCCGGGGGGTCGAGCAATCAGCCCCAGCATTTT. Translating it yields CASSAGGSSNQPQHF.

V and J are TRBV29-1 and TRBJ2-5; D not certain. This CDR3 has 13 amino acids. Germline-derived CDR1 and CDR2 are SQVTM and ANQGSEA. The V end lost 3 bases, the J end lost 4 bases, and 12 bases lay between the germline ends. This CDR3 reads CSVDPSSSETQYF. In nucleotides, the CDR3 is TGCAGCGTTGATCCGTCCTCGTCAGAGACCCAGTACTTC.

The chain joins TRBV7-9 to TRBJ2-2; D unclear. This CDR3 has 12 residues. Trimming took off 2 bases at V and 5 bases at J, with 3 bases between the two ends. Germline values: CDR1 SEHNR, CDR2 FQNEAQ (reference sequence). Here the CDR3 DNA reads TGTGCCAGCAGCTTACGGACCGGGGAGCTGTTTTTT. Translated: CASSLRTGELFF. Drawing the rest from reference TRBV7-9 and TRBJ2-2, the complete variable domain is DTGVSQNPRHKITKRGQNVTFRCDPISEHNRLYWYRQTLGQGPEFLTYFQNEAQLEKSRLLSDRFSAERPKGSFSTLEIQRTEQGDSAMYLCASSLRTGELFFGEGSRLTVL.

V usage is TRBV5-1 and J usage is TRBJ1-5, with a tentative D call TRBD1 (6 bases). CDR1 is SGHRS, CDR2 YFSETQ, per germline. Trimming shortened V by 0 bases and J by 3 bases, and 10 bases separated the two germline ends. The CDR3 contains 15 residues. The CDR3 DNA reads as TGCGCCAGCAGCTTGGCAGGGGACCCCAATCAGCCCCAGCATTTT. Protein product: CASSLAGDPNQPQHF.

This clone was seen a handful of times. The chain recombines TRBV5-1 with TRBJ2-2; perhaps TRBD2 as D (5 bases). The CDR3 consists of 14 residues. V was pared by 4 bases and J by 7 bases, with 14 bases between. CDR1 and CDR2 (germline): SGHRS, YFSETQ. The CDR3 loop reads CASSTRAGIGELFF. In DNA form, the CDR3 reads TGCGCCAGCAGCACAAGAGCCGGGATCGGGGAGCTGTTTTTT.

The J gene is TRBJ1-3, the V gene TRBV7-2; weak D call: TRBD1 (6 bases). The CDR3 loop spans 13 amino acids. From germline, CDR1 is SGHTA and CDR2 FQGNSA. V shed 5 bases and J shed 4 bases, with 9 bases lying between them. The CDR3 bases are TGTGCCAGCAGCCCAGACAGGGGAAACACCATATATTTT. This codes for CASSPDRGNTIYF.

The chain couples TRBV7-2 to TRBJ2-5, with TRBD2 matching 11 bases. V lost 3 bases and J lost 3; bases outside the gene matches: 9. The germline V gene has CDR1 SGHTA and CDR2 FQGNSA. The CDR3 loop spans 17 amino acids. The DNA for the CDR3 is TGTGCCAGCAGCTTGACTAGCGGGGCAGTCAGGAAAGAGACCCAGTACTTC. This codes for CASSLTSGAVRKETQYF.